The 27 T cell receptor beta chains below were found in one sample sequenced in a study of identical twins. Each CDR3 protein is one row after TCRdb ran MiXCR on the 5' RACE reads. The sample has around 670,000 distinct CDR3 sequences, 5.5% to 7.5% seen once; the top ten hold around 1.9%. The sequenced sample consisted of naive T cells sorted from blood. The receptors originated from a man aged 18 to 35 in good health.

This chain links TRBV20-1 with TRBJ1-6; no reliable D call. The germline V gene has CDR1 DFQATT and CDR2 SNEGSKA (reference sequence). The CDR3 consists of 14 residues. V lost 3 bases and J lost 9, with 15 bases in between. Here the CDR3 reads CSASRPEAGSPLHF. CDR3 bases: TGCAGTGCTAGTAGACCAGAGGCTGGTTCACCCCTCCACTTT.

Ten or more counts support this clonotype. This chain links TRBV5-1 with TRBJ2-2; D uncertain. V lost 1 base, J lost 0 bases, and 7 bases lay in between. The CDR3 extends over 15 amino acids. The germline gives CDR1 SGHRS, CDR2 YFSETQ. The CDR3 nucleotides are TGCGCCAGCAGCTTGTATCTAGCGAACACCGGGGAGCTGTTTTTT. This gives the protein CASSLYLANTGELFF. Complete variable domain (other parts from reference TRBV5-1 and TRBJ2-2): KAGVTQTPRYLIKTRGQQVTLSCSPISGHRSVSWYQQTPGQGLQFLFEYFSETQRNKGNFPGRFSGRQFSNSRSEMNVSTLELGDSALYLCASSLYLANTGELFFGEGSRLTVL.

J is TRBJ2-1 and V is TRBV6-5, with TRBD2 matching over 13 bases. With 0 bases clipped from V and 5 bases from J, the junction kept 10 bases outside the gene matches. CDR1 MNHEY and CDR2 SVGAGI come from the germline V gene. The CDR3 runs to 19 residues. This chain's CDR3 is CASSYSGVGLAGLDNEQFF. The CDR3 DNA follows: TGTGCCAGCAGTTACTCTGGGGTGGGACTAGCGGGACTAGACAATGAGCAGTTCTTC.

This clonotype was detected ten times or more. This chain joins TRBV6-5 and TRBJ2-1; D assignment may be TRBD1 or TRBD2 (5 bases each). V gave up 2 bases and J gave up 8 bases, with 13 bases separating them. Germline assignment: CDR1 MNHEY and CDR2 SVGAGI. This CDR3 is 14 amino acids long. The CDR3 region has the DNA TGTGCCAGCAGTTACCTCCGGGGCAGGTATGAGCAGTTCTTC. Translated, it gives CASSYLRGRYEQFF.

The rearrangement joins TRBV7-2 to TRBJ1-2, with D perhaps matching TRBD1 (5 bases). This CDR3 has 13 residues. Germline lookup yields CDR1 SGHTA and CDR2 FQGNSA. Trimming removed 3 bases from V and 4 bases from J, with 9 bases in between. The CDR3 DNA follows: TGTGCCAGCAGCTTCCAGGGTACCTATGGCTACACCTTC. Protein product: CASSFQGTYGYTF.

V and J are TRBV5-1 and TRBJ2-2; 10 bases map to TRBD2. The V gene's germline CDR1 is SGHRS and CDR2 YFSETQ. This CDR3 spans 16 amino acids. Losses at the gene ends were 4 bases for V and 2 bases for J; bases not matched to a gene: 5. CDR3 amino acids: CASSPRLAGNTGELFF. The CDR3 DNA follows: TGCGCCAGCAGCCCGCGACTAGCGGGCAACACCGGGGAGCTGTTTTTT.

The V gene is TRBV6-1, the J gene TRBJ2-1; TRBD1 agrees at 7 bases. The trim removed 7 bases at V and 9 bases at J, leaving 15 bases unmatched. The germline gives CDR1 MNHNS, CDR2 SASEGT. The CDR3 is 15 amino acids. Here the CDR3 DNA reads TGTGCCAGCAATCCGGGACAGAGGGTTCCGGGTGAGCAGTTCTTC. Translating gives CASNPGQRVPGEQFF.

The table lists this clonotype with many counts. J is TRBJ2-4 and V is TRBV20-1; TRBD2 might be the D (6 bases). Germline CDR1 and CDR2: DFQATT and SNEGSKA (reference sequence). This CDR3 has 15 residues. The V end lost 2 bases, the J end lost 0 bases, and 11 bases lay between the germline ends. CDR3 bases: TGCAGTGCTAGACGGGTAGCGGAAGCCAAAAACATTCAGTACTTC. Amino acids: CSARRVAEAKNIQYF.

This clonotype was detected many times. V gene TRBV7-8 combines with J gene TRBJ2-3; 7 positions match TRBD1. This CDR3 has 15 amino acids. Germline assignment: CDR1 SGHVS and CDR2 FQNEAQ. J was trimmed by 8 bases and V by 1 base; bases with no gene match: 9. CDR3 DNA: TGTGCCAGCAGCTTAGTTAGTGGGTCAGGGGGTACGCAGTATTTT. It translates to CASSLVSGSGGTQYF.

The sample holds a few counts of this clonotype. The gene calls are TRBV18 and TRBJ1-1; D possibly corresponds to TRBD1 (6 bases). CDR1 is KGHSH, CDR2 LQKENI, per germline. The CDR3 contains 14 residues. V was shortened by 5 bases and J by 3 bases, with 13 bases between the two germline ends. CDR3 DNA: TGTGCCAGCTCAGAAGGACAGTCGGACACTGAAGCTTTCTTT. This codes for CASSEGQSDTEAFF.

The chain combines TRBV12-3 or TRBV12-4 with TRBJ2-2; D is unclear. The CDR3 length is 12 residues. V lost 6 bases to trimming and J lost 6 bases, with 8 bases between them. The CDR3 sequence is CASRPPAGELFF. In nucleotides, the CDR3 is TGTGCCAGCAGACCTCCAGCCGGGGAGCTGTTTTTT.

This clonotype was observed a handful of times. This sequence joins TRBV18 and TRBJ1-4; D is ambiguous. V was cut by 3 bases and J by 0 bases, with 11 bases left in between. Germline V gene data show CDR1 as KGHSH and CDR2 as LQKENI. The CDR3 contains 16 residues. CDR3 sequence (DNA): TGTGCCAGCTCACCCCTTGAACGATCAACTAATGAAAAACTGTTTTTT. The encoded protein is CASSPLERSTNEKLFF.

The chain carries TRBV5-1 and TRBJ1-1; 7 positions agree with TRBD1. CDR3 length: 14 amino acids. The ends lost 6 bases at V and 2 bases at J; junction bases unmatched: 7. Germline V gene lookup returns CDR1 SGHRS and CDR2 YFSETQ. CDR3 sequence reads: CASNSGQSNTEAFF. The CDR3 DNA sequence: TGCGCCAGCAACTCGGGACAGTCCAACACTGAAGCTTTCTTT. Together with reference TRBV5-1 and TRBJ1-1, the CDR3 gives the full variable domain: KAGVTQTPRYLIKTRGQQVTLSCSPISGHRSVSWYQQTPGQGLQFLFEYFSETQRNKGNFPGRFSGRQFSNSRSEMNVSTLELGDSALYLCASNSGQSNTEAFFGQGTRLTVV.

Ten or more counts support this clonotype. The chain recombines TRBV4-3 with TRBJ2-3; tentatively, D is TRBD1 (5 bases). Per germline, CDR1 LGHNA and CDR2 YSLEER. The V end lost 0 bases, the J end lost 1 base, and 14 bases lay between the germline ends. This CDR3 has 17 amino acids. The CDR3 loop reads CASSQDLRGSGTDTQYF. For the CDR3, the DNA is TGCGCCAGCAGCCAAGACTTAAGGGGATCGGGCACAGATACGCAGTATTTT.

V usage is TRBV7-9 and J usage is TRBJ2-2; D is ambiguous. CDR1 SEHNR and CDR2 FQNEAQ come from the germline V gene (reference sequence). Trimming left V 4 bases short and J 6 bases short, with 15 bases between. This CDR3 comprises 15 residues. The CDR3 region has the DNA TGTGCCAGCAGCTCTTCCAGCATTATCTCCGGGGAGCTGTTTTTT. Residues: CASSSSSIISGELFF.

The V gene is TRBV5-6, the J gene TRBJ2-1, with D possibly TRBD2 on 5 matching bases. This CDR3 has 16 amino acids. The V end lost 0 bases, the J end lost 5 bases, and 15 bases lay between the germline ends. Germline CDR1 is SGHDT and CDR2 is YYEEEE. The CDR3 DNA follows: TGTGCCAGCAGCTTGGAGCGGCTAGGATCCAACAATGAGCAGTTCTTC. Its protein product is CASSLERLGSNNEQFF.

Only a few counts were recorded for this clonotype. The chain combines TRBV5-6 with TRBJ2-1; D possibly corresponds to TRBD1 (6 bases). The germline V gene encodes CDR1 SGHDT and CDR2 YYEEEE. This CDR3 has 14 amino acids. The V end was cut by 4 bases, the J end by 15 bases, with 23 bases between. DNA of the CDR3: TGTGCCAGCAGCCACCTCCGGGACAACTACGACGGGTTCTTC. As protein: CASSHLRDNYDGFF.

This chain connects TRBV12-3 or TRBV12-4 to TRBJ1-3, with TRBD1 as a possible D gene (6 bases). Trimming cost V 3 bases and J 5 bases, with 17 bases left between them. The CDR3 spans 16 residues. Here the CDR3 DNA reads TGTGCCAGCAGTTTGGGCGATGGGGGCGAGAGAAACACCATATATTTT. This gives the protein CASSLGDGGERNTIYF.

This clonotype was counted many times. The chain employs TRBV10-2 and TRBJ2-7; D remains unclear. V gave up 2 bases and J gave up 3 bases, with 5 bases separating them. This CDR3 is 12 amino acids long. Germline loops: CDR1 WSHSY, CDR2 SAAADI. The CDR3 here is CASSEVLYEQYF. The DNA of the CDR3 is TGCGCCAGCAGTGAGGTGCTCTACGAGCAGTACTTC.

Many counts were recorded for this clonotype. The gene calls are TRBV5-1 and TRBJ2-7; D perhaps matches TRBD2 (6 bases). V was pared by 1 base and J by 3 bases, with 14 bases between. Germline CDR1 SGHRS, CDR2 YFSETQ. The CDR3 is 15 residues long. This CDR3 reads CASSLYGTPVYEQYF. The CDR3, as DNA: TGCGCCAGCAGCTTGTATGGGACTCCTGTCTACGAGCAGTACTTC.

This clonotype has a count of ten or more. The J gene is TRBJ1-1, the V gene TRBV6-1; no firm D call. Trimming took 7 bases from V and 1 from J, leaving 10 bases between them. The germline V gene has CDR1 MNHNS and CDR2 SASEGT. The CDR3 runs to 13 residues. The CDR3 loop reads CASNLTPNTEAFF. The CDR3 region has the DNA TGTGCCAGCAACTTAACACCGAACACTGAAGCTTTCTTT.

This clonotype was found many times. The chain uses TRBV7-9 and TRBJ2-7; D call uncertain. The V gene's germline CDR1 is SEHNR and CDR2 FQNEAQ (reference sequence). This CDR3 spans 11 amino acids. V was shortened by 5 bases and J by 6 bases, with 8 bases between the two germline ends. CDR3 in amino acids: CASSERGEQYF. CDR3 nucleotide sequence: TGTGCCAGCAGCGAAAGAGGCGAGCAGTACTTC.

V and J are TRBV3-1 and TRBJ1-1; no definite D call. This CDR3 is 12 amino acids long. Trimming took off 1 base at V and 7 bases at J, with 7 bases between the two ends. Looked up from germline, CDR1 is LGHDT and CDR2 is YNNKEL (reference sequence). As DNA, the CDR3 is TGTGCCAGCAGCCAAGTAGGAGATGAAGCTTTCTTT. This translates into CASSQVGDEAFF.

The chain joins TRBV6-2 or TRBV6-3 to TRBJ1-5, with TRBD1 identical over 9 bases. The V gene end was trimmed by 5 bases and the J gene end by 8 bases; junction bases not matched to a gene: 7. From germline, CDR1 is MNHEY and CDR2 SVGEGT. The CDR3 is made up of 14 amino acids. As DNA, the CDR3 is TGTGCCAGCAGTGACAGGGGGTTTCAGAAGCCCCAGCATTTT. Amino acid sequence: CASSDRGFQKPQHF.

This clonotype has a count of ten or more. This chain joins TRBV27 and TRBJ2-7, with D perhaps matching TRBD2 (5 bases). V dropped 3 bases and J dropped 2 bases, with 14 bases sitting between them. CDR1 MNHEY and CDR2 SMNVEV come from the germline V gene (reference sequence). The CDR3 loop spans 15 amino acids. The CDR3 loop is CASSFKEARTYEQYF. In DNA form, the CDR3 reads TGTGCCAGCAGTTTTAAGGAGGCCCGAACCTACGAGCAGTACTTC.

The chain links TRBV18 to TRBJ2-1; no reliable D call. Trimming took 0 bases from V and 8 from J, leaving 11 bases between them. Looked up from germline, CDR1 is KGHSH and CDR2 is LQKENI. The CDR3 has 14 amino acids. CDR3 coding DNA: TGTGCCAGCTCACCACCAGTAGAATCCGATGAGCAGTTCTTC. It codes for CASSPPVESDEQFF.

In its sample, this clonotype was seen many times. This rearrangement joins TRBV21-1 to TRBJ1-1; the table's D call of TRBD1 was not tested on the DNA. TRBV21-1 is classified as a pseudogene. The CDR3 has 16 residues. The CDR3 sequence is CASSKEGRVRFAEAFF. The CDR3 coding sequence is TGTGCCAGCAGCAAAGAAGGGCGGGTTCGTTTTGCTGAAGCTTTCTTT.